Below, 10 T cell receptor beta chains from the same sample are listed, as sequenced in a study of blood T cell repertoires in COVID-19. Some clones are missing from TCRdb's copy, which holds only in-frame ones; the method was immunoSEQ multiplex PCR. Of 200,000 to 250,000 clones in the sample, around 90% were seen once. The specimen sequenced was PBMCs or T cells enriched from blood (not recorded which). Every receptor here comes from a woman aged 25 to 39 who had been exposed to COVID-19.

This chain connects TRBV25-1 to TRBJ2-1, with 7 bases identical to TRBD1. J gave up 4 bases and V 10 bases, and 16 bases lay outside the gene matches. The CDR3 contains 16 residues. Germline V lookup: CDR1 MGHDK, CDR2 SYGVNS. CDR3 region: CATVPQTGTVYNEQFF. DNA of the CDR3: TGTGCCACCGTTCCCCAGACCGGGACAGTGTACAATGAGCAGTTCTTC.

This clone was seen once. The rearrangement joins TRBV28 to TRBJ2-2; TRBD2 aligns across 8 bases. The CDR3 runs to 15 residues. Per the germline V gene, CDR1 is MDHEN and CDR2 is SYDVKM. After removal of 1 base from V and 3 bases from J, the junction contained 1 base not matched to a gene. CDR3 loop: CASSLLAGYTGELFF. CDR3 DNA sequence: TGTGCCAGCAGTTTATTAGCGGGATACACCGGGGAGCTGTTTTTT.

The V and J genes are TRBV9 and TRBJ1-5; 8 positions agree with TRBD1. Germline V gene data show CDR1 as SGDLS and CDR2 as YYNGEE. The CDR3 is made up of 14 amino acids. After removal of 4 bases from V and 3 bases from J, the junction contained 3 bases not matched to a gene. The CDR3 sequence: CASSKTGDNQPQHF. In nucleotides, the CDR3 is TGTGCCAGCAGCAAGACAGGGGACAATCAGCCCCAGCATTTT.

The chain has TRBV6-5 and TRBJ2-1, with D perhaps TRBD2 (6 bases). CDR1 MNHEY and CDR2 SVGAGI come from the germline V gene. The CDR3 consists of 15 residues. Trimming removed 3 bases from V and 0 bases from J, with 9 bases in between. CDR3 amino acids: CASSYDGSSYNEQFF. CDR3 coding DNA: TGTGCCAGCAGTTATGACGGGAGCTCCTACAATGAGCAGTTCTTC.

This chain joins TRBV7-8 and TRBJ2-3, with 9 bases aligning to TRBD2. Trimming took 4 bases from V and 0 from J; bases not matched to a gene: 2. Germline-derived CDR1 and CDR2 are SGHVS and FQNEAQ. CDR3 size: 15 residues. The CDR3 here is CASSSSGVSTDTQYF. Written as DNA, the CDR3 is TGTGCCAGCAGCTCTAGCGGGGTTAGCACAGATACGCAGTATTTT. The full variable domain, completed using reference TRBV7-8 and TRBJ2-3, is GAGVSQSPRYKVAKRGQDVALRCDPISGHVSLFWYQQALGQGPEFLTYFQNEAQLDKSGLPSDRFFAERPEGSVSTLKIQRTQQEDSAVYLCASSSSGVSTDTQYFGPGTRLTVL.

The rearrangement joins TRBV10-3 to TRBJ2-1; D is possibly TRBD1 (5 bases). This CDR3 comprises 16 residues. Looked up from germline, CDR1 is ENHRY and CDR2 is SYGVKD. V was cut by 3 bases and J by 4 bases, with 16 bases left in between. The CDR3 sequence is CAISESLGVGYNEQFF. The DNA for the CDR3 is TGTGCCATCAGTGAATCTCTAGGGGTGGGGTACAATGAGCAGTTCTTC.

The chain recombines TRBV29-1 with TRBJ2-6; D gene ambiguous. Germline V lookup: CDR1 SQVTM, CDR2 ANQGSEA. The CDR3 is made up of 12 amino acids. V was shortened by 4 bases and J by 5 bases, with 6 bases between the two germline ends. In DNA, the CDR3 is TGCAGCGTTGTTAACAGGGCCAACGTCCTGACTTTC. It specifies CSVVNRANVLTF.

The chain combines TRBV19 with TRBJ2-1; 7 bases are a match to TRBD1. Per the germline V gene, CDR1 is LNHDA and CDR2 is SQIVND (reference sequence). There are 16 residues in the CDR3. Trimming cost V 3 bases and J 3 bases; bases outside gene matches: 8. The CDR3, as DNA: TGTGCCAGTAGTATTACTTCAGGGACAGTCTACAATGAGCAGTTCTTC. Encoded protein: CASSITSGTVYNEQFF.

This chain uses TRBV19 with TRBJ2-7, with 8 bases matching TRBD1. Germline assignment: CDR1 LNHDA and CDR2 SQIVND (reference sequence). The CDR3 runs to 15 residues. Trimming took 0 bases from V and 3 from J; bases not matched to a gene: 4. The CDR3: CASSIEQGGYYEQYF. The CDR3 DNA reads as TGTGCCAGTAGTATAGAACAGGGGGGATACTACGAGCAGTACTTC.

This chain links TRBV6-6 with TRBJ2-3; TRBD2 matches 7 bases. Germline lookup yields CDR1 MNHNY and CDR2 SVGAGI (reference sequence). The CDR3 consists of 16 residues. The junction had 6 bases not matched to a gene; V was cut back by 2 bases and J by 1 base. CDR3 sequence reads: CASSYRGSLGTDTQYF. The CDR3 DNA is TGTGCCAGCAGTTACCGCGGGAGCCTAGGCACAGATACGCAGTATTTT.